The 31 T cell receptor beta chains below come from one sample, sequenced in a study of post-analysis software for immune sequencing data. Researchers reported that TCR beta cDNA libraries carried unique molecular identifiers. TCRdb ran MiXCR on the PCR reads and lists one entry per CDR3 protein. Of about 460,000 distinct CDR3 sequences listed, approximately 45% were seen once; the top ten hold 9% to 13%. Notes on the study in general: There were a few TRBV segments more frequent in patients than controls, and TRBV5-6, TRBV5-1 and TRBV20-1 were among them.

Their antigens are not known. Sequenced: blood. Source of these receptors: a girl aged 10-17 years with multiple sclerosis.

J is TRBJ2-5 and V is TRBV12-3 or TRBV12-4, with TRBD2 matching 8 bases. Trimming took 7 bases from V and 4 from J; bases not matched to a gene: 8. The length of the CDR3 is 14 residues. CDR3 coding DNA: TGTGCCAGCACCTTAGAAGCGGGAGTAGAGACCCAGTACTTC. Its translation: CASTLEAGVETQYF.

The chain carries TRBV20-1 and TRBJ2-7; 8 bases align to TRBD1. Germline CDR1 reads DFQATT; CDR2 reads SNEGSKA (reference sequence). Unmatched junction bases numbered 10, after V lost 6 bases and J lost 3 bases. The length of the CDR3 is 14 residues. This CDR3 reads CSAPRTGTNYEQYF. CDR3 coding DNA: TGCAGTGCCCCGCGGACAGGGACGAACTACGAGCAGTACTTC.

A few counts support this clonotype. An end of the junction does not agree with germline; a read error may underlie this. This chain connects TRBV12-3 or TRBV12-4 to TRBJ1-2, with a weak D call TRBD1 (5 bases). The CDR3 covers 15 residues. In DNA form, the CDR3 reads TGTGCCAGTAGTTTAGGGTGGGGGTTCGACTATGGCTACACCTTC. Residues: CASSLGWGFDYGYTF.

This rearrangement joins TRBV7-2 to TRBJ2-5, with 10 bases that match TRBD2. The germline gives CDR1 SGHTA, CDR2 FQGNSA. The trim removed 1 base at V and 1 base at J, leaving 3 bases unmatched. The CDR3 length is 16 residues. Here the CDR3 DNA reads TGTGCCAGCAGCTTAGTACGGACTAGCGGCCAAGAGACCCAGTACTTC. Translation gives CASSLVRTSGQETQYF.

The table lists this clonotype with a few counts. Written as DNA, the CDR3 is TGTGCCAGCAGTGAAGCGCTTACAGTCCCTAACTATGGCTACACCTTC. Translated, it gives CASSEALTVPNYGYTF. The chain combines TRBV6-1 with TRBJ1-2; D is ambiguous. CDR1 and CDR2 (germline): MNHNS, SASEGT. V shed 0 bases and J shed 0 bases, with 11 bases lying between them. The length of the CDR3 is 16 residues.

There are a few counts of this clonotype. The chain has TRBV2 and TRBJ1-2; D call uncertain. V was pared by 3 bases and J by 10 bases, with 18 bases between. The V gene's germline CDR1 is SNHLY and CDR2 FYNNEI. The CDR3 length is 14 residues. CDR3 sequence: CASSDPKGAIDYTF. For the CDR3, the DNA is TGTGCCAGCAGTGACCCAAAAGGTGCTATAGACTACACCTTC.

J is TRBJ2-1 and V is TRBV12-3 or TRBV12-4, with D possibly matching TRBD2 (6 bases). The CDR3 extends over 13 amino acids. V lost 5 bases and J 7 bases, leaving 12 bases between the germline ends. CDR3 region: CASSLSGRNEQFF. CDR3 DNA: TGTGCCAGCAGTCTCTCGGGGAGGAATGAGCAGTTCTTC.

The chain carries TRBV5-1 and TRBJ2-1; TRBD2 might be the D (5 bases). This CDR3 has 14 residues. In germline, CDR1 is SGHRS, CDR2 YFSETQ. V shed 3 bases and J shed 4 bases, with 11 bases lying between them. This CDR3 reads CASSWARRYNEQFF. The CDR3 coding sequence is TGCGCCAGCAGCTGGGCGCGGAGGTACAATGAGCAGTTCTTC.

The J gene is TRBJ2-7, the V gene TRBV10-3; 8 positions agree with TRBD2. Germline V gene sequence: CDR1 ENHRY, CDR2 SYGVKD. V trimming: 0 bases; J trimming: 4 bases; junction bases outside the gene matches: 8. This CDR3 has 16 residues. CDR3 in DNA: TGTGCCATCAGTGAGTCGGGGCCCGCTAGCGGGTACGAGCAGTACTTC. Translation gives CAISESGPASGYEQYF.

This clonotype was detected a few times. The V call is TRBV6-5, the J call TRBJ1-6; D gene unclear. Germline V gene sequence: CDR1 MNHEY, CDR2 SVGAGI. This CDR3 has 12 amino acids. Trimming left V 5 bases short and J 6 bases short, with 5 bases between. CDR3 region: CASSIRNSPLHF. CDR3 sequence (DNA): TGTGCCAGCAGTATACGTAATTCACCCCTCCACTTT.

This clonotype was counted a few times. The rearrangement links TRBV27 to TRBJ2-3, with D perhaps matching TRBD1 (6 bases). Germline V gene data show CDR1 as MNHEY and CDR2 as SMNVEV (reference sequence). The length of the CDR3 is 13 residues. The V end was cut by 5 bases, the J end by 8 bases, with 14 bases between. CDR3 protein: CASSPGIGGTQYF. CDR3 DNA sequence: TGTGCCAGCAGTCCGGGGATAGGGGGTACGCAGTATTTT.

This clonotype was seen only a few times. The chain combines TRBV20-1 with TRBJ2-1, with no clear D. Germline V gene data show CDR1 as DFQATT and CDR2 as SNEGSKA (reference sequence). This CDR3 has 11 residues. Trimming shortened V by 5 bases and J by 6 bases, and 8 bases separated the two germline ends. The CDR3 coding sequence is TGCAGTGCTCCGGGTATCAATGAGCAGTTCTTC. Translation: CSAPGINEQFF.

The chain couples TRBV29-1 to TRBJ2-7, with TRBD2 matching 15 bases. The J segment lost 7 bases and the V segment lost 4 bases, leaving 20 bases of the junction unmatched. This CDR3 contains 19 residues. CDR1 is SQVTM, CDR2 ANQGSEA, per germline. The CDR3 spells CSVAVSPGLAGGSYNEQYF. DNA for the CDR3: TGCAGCGTTGCCGTCTCCCCGGGACTAGCGGGAGGCTCCTACAATGAGCAGTACTTC.

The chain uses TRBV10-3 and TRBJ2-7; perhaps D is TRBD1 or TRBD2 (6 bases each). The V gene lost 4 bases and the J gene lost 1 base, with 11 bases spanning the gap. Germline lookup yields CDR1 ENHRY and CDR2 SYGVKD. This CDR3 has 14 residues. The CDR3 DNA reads TGTGCCATCAGTGCGGGGGCCGAGTCCTACGAGCAGTACTTC. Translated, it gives CAISAGAESYEQYF.

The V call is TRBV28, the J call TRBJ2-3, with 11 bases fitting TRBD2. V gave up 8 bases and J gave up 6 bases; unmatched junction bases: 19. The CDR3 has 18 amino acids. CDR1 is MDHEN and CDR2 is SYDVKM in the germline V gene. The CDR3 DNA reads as TGTGCCAGCCACAGTGCATCCATAACTAGCGGGAGAGGGGATACGCAGTATTTT. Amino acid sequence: CASHSASITSGRGDTQYF.

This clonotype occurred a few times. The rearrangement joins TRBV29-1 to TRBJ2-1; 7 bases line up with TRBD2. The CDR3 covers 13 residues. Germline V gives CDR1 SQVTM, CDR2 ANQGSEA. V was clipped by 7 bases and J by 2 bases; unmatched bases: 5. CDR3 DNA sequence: TGCAGCGGATATGCGGGAGCCTACAATGAGCAGTTCTTC. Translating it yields CSGYAGAYNEQFF.

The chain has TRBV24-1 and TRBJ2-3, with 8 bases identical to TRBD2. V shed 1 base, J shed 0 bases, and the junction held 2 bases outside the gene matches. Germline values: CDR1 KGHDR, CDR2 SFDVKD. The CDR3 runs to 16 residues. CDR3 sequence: CATSDFTSGSTDTQYF. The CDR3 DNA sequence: TGTGCCACCAGTGATTTTACTAGCGGAAGCACAGATACGCAGTATTTT.

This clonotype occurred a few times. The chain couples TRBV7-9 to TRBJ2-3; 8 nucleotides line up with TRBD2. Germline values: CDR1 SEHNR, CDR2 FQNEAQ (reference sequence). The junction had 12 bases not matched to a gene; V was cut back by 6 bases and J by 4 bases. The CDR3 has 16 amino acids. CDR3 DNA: TGTGCCAGCAGGACCGGTGGAGCGGGAGCCCCAGATACGCAGTATTTT. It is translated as CASRTGGAGAPDTQYF.

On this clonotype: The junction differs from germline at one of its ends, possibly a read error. CDR3 in DNA: TGTACCATCAGTGAGTCGGCATCGGAGACCCAGTACTTC. This sequence encodes CTISESASETQYF. The genes are TRBV10-3 and TRBJ2-5; D gene ambiguous. Germline V gene sequence: CDR1 ENHRY, CDR2 SYGVKD. The length of the CDR3 is 13 residues.

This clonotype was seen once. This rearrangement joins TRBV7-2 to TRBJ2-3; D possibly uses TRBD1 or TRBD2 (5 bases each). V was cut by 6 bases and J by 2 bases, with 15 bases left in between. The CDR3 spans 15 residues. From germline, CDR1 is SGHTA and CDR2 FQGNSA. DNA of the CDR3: TGTGCCAGCAGAAACCGGGACCGATACACAGATACGCAGTATTTT. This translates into CASRNRDRYTDTQYF.

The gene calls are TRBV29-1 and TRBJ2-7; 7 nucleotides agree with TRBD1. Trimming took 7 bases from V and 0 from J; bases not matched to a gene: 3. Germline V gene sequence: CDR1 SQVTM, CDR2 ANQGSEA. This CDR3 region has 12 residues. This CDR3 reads CSAGQDSYEQYF. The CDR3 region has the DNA TGCAGCGCAGGACAGGACTCCTACGAGCAGTACTTC.

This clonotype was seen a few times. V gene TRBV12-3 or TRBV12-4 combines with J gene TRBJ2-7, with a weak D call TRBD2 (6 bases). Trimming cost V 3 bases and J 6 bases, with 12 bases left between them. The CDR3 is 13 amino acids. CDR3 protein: CASSFKQEGEQYF. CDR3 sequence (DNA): TGTGCCAGCAGTTTTAAGCAGGAGGGCGAGCAGTACTTC.

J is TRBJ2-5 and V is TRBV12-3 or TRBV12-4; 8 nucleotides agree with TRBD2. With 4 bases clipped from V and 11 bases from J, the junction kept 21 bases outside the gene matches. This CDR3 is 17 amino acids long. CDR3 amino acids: CASSSLPFSGIAREQYF. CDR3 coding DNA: TGTGCCAGCAGTTCACTCCCCTTTAGCGGGATAGCAAGGGAGCAGTACTTC.

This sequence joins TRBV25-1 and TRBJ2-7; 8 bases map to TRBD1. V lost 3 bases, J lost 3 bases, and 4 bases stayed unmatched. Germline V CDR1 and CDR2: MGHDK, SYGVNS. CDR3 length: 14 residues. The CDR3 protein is CASSEPGGLYEQYF. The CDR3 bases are TGTGCCAGCAGTGAGCCAGGGGGCCTCTACGAGCAGTACTTC.

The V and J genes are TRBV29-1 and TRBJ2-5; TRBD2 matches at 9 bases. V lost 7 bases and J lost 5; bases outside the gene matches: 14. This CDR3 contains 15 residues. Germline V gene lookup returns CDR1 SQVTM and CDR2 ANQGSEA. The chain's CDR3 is CSAGAGGGGRETQYF. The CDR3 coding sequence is TGCAGCGCAGGAGCGGGAGGAGGAGGACGGGAGACCCAGTACTTC.

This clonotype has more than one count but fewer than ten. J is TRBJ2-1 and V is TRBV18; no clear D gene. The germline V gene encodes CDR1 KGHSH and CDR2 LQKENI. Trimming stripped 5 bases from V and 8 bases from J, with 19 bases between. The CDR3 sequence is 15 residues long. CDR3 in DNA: TGTGCCAGCTCAGATTCGACAAGATATAGGGATGAGCAGTTCTTC. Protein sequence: CASSDSTRYRDEQFF.

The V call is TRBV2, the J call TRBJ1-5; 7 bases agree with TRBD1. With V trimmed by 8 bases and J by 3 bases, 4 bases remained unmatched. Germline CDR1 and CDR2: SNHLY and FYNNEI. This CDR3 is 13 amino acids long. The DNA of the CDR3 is TGTGCCAGCGGGGGGACAGTCAATCAGCCCCAGCATTTT. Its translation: CASGGTVNQPQHF.

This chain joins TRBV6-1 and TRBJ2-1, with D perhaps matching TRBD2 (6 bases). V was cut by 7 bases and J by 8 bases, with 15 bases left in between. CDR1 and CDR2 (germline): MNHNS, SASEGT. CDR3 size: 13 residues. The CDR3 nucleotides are TGTGCCAGCATCCGACCTGGGGAGGATGAGCAGTTCTTC. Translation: CASIRPGEDEQFF.

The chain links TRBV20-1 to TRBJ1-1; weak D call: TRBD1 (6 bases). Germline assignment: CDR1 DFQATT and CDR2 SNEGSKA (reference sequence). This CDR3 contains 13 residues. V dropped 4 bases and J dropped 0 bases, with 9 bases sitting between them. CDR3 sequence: CSAKGGLNTEAFF. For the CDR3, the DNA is TGCAGTGCTAAGGGGGGATTGAACACTGAAGCTTTCTTT.

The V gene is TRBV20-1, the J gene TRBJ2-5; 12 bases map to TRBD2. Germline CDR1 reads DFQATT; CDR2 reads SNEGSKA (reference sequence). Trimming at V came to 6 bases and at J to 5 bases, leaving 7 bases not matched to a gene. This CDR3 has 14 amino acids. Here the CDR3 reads CSARKTSGSETQYF. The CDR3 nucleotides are TGCAGTGCCCGAAAGACTAGCGGGAGTGAGACCCAGTACTTC.

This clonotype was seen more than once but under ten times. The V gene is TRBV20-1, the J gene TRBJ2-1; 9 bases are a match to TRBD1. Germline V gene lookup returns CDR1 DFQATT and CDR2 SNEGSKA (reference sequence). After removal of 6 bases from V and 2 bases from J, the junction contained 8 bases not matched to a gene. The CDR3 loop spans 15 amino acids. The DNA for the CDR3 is TGCAGTGCCACCTCGGGGACAGGGCCCTACAATGAGCAGTTCTTC. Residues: CSATSGTGPYNEQFF.